These 13 T cell receptor beta chains came from one sample sequenced in a study of glioma-infiltrating T cells after dendritic cell vaccination. Time point meaning: after dendritic cell vaccination, including at tumor progression/relapse. Clones were sequenced by immunoSEQ multiplex PCR, and TCRdb holds only the in-frame ones, with some missing. The profile shows roughly 100,000 clones, around 83% of them singletons. The source material was blood, sampled after dendritic cell vaccination. All receptors come from a human donor with glioblastoma.

The rearrangement links TRBV6-1 to TRBJ1-3; D is possibly TRBD1 (6 bases). V was trimmed by 6 bases and J by 1 base, leaving 13 bases between them. The CDR3 is made up of 15 amino acids. Germline values: CDR1 MNHNS, CDR2 SASEGT. This CDR3 is CASSIQGFSGNTIYF. The CDR3 region has the DNA TGTGCCAGCAGCATACAGGGATTTTCTGGAAACACCATATATTTT.

The chain joins TRBV7-9 to TRBJ2-5, with 7 bases matching TRBD2. Germline V CDR1 and CDR2: SEHNR, FQNEAQ (reference sequence). The V gene end was trimmed by 4 bases and the J gene end by 2 bases; junction bases not matched to a gene: 10. CDR3 length equals 16 residues. The CDR3 is CASSWLSRGIQETQYF. Here the CDR3 DNA reads TGTGCCAGCAGCTGGCTCTCGCGGGGGATACAAGAGACCCAGTACTTC.

The chain has TRBV6-1 and TRBJ2-7; tentatively, D is TRBD1 (5 bases). This CDR3 spans 15 amino acids. The V end was cut by 6 bases, the J end by 4 bases, with 19 bases between. Germline-derived CDR1 and CDR2 are MNHNS and SASEGT. In nucleotides, the CDR3 is TGTGCCAGCAGATCCCCGGACACGGCAACTTACGAGCAGTACTTC. This codes for CASRSPDTATYEQYF.

The rearrangement uses TRBV19 and TRBJ1-2; TRBD1 matches at 8 bases. V shed 5 bases and J 7 bases; nucleotides not matched to a gene: 12. The CDR3 length is 15 residues. Per germline, CDR1 LNHDA and CDR2 SQIVND (reference sequence). The CDR3 DNA reads as TGTGCCAGTAGTCCTTATTCAGGGGGCTCCAGTGGCTACACCTTC. This gives the protein CASSPYSGGSSGYTF. The full variable domain, rest sourced from reference TRBV19 and TRBJ1-2, is DGGITQSPKYLFRKEGQNVTLSCEQNLNHDAMYWYRQDPGQGLRLIYYSQIVNDFQKGDIAEGYSVSREKKESFPLTVTSAQKNPTAFYLCASSPYSGGSSGYTFGSGTRLTVV.

The chain has TRBV2 and TRBJ1-1, with D unclear. The CDR3 has 13 amino acids. CDR1 and CDR2 from the germline V gene are SNHLY and FYNNEI. V lost 6 bases, J lost 1 base, and 9 bases lay in between. The CDR3: CASRLDSNTEAFF. In DNA form, the CDR3 reads TGTGCCAGCAGATTAGACTCGAACACTGAAGCTTTCTTT. The full variable domain, with the rest looked up from reference TRBV2 and TRBJ1-1, is EPEVTQTPSHQVTQMGQEVILRCVPISNHLYFYWYRQILGQKVEFLVSFYNNEISEKSEIFDDQFSVERPDGSNFTLKIRSTKLEDSAMYFCASRLDSNTEAFFGQGTRLTVV.

This chain connects TRBV29-1 to TRBJ2-5; 7 bases match TRBD1. The length of the CDR3 is 12 residues. Germline CDR1 and CDR2: SQVTM and ANQGSEA. V lost 7 bases to trimming and J lost 4 bases; unmatched junction nucleotides: 6. Written as DNA, the CDR3 is TGCAGCGCCGGAACAGGGGCAGAGACCCAGTACTTC. This sequence encodes CSAGTGAETQYF.

The chain recombines TRBV4-1 with TRBJ1-1; 7 bases line up with TRBD1. From germline, CDR1 is MGHRA and CDR2 YSYEKL. CDR3 length: 13 amino acids. Trimming cost V 7 bases and J 1 base; bases outside gene matches: 3. In DNA form, the CDR3 reads TGCGCCAGCACCCGACAGGGGAACACTGAAGCTTTCTTT. This gives the protein CASTRQGNTEAFF.

This clone occurred once. J is TRBJ2-7 and V is TRBV4-3, with 12 bases matching TRBD2. The junction had 0 bases not matched to a gene; V was cut back by 0 bases and J by 3 bases. Germline V gene sequence: CDR1 LGHNA, CDR2 YSLEER. This CDR3 region has 15 residues. CDR3 DNA sequence: TGCGCCAGCAGCCAAGAACTAGCGGGGGGCTACGAGCAGTACTTC. It encodes CASSQELAGGYEQYF.

The CDR3 sequence: CASSPPGTNFDEQFF. The DNA of the CDR3 is TGTGCCAGCTCACCACCCGGGACAAACTTCGATGAGCAGTTCTTC. V and J are TRBV18 and TRBJ2-1; TRBD1 might be the D (6 bases). Germline V gene sequence: CDR1 KGHSH, CDR2 LQKENI. V lost 0 bases and J 8 bases, leaving 14 bases between the germline ends. This CDR3 is built from 15 residues.

The chain couples TRBV5-6 to TRBJ2-5; D remains ambiguous. Between the trimmed V and J ends, which lost 2 bases and 1 base, there was a span of 12 bases. CDR3 length: 15 residues. Germline CDR1 SGHDT, CDR2 YYEEEE. The CDR3 spells CASSLFHSTQETQYF. The CDR3 nucleotides read TGTGCCAGCAGCTTATTCCATTCTACCCAAGAGACCCAGTACTTC.

J is TRBJ1-2 and V is TRBV27, with D unclear. V lost 6 bases, J lost 6 bases, and 26 bases lay in between. CDR1 is MNHEY, CDR2 SMNVEV, per germline (reference sequence). The CDR3 sequence is 17 residues long. The CDR3 loop is CASSPAGYYGILDGYTF. CDR3 bases: TGTGCCAGCAGCCCGGCGGGTTACTACGGTATCCTAGATGGCTACACCTTC.

The table lists this clone with a count of one. The chain carries TRBV6-5 and TRBJ1-2, with D possibly being TRBD1 (6 bases). There are 13 residues in the CDR3. The germline V and J ends were trimmed by 6 bases and 13 bases, with 21 bases remaining between them. Germline assignment: CDR1 MNHEY and CDR2 SVGAGI. CDR3 sequence: CASSEHRVGAFTF. CDR3 in DNA: TGTGCCAGCAGCGAACACAGGGTTGGAGCTTTCACCTTC.

The rearrangement uses TRBV27 and TRBJ2-2, with TRBD1 matching over 7 bases. V gave up 3 bases and J gave up 2 bases; unmatched junction bases: 9. Germline V gene data show CDR1 as MNHEY and CDR2 as SMNVEV (reference sequence). The CDR3 covers 17 residues. The CDR3 reads CASSLVDRVFNTGELFF. The CDR3 region has the DNA TGTGCCAGCAGTTTGGTAGACAGGGTCTTTAACACCGGGGAGCTGTTTTTT.